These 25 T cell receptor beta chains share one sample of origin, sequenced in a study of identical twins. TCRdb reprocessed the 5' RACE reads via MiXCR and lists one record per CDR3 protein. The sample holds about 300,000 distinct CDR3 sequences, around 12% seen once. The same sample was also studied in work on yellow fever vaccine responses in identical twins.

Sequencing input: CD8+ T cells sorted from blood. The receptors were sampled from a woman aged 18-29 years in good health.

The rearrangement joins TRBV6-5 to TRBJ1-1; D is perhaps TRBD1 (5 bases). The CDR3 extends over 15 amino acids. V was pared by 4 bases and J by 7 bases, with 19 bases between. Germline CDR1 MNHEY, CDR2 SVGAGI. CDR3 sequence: CASSSLGTGVIEAFF. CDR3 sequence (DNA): TGTGCCAGCAGTTCCCTCGGCACAGGAGTCATTGAAGCTTTCTTT.

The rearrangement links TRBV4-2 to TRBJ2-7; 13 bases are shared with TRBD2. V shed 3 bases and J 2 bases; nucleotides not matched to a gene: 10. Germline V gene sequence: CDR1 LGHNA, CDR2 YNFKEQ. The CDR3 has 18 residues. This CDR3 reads CASSHGLAGVLDPYEQYF. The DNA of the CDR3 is TGTGCCAGCAGCCACGGACTAGCGGGAGTCCTCGACCCCTACGAGCAGTACTTC.

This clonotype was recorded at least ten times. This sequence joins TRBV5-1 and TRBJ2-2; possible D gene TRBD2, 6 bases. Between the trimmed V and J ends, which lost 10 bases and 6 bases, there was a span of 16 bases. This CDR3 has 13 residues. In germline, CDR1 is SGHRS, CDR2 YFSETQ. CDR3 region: CAWRGVFSGELFF. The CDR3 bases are TGCGCCTGGAGGGGAGTTTTCTCCGGGGAGCTGTTTTTT.

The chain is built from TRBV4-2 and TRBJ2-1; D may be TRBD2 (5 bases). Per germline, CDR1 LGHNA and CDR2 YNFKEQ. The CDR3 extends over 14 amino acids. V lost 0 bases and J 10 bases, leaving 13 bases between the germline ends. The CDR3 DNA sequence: TGTGCCAGCAGCCAAGATCCGGGGAGCGAAGAGCAGTTCTTC. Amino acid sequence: CASSQDPGSEEQFF.

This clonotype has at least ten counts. CDR3 amino acids: CASSFDNYEQYF. The CDR3 DNA is TGTGCCAGCAGTTTCGACAACTACGAGCAGTACTTC. V is TRBV12-3 or TRBV12-4 and J is TRBJ2-7; D is unclear. V was trimmed by 3 bases and J by 3 bases, leaving 6 bases between them. The length of the CDR3 is 12 residues.

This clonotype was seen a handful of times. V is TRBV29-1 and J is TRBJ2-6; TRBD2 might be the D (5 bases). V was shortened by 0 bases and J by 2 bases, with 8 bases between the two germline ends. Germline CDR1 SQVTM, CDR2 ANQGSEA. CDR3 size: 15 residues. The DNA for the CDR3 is TGCAGCGTTGAAGATCGGGGAACTGGGGCCAACGTCCTGACTTTC. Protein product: CSVEDRGTGANVLTF.

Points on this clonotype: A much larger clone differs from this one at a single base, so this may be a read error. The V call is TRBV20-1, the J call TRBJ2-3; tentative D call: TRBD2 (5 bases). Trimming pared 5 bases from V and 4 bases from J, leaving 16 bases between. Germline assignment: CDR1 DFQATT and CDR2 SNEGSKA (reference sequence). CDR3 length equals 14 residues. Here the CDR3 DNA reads TGCAGTGCTCTTTCCGGGGTCATGGCAGATACGCAGTATTTT. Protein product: CSALSGVMADTQYF.

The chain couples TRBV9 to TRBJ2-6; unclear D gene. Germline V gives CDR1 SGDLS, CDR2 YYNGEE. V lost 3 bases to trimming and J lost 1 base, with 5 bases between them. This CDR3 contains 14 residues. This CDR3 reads CASSASSGANVLTF. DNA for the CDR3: TGTGCCAGCAGCGCGAGTTCTGGGGCCAACGTCCTGACTTTC.

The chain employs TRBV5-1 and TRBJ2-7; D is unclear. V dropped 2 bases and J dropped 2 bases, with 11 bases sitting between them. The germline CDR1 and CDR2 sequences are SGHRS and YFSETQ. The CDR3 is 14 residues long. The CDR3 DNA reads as TGCGCCAGCAGCTTTTACGGCGGTCCCTACGAGCAGTACTTC. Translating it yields CASSFYGGPYEQYF.

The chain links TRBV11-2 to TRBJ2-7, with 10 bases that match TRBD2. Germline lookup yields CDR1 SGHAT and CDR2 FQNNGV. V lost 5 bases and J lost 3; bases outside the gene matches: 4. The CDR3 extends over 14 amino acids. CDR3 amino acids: CASSIWTSGYEQYF. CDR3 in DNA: TGTGCCAGCAGCATATGGACTAGCGGCTACGAGCAGTACTTC.

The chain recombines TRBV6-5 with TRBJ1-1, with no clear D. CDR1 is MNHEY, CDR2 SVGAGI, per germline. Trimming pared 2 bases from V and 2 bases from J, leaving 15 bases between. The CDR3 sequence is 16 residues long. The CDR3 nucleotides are TGTGCCAGCAGTTACCGCTGGGTAAAATTTAACACTGAAGCTTTCTTT. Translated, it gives CASSYRWVKFNTEAFF.

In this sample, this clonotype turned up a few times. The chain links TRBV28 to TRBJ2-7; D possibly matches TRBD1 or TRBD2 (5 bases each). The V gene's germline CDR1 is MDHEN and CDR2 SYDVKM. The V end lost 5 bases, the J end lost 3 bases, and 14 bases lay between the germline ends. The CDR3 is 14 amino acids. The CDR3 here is CASSPRDGNYEQYV. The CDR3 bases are TGTGCCAGCAGTCCCCGGGACGGCAACTACGAGCAGTACGTC.

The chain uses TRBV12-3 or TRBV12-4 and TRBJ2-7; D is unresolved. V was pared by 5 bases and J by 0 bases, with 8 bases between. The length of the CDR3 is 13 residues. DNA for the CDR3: TGTGCCAGCAGTCGGCCTAACTCCTACGAGCAGTACGTC. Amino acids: CASSRPNSYEQYV.

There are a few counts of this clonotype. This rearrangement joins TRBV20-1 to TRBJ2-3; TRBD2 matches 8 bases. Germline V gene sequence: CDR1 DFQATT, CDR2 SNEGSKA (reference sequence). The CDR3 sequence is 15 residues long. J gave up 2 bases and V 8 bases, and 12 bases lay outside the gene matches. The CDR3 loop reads CSHTPGGGYTDTQYF. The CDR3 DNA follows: TGCAGTCACACCCCCGGCGGGGGGTACACAGATACGCAGTATTTT.

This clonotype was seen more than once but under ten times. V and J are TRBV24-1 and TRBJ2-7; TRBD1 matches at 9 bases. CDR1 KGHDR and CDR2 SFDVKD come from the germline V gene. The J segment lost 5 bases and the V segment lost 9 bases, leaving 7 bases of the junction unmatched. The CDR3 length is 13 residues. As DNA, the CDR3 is TGTGCCACCGCGGGACAGGGTGGCCACGAGCAGTACTTC. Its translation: CATAGQGGHEQYF.

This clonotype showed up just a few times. DNA for the CDR3: TGTGCCAGCAGTGAGCTCCTAGCGGTCTTTTTCTTCGCGAACACCGGGGAGCTGTTTTTT. Its translation: CASSELLAVFFFANTGELFF. This rearrangement joins TRBV25-1 to TRBJ2-2; TRBD2 matches 7 bases. V shed 3 bases and J 0 bases; nucleotides not matched to a gene: 16. Germline V gene data show CDR1 as MGHDK and CDR2 as SYGVNS. The CDR3 extends over 20 amino acids.

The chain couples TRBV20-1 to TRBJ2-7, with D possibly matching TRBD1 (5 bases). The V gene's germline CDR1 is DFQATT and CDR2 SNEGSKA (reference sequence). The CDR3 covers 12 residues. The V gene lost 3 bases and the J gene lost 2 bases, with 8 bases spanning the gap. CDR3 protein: CSASMGPYEQYV. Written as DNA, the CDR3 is TGCAGTGCTAGTATGGGGCCCTACGAGCAGTACGTC.

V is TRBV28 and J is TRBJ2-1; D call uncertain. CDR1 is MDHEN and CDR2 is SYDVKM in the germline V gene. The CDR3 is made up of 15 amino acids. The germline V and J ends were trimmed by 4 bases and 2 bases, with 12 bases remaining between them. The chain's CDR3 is CASSSRVNPYNEQFF. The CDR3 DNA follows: TGTGCCAGCAGTTCTAGGGTGAACCCCTACAATGAGCAGTTCTTC.

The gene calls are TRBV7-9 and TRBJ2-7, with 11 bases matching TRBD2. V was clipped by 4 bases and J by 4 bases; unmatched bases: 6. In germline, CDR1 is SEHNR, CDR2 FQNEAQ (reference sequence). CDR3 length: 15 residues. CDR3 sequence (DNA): TGTGCCAGCAGCTATCCGACTAGCGGGGATTACGAGCAGTACTTC. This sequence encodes CASSYPTSGDYEQYF.

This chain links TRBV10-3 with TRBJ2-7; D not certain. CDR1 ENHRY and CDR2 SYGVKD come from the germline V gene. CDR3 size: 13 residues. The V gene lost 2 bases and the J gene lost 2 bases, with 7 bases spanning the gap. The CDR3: CAISEVGPYEQYV. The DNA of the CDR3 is TGTGCCATCAGTGAGGTCGGGCCCTACGAGCAGTACGTC.

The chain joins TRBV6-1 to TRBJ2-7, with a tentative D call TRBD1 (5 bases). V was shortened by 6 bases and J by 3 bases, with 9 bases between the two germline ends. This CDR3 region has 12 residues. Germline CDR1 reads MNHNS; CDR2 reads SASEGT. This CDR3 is CASRHTGYEQYV. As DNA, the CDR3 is TGTGCCAGCAGGCATACAGGCTACGAGCAGTACGTC.

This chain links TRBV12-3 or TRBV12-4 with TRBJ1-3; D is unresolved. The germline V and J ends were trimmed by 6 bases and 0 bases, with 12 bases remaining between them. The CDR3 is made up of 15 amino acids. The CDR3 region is CASSPGHFSGNTIYF. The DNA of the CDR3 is TGTGCCAGCAGCCCGGGCCATTTCTCTGGAAACACCATATATTTT.

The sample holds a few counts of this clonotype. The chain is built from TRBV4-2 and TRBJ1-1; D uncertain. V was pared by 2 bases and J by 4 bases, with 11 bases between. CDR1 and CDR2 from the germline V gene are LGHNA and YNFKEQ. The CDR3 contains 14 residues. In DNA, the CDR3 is TGTGCCAGCAGCCAAAGGGCCGGGAGCACTGAAGCTTTCTTT. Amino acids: CASSQRAGSTEAFF.

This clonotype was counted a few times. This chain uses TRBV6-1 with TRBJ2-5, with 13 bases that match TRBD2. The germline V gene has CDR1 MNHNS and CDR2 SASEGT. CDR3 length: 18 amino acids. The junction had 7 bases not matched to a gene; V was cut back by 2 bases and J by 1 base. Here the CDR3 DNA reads TGTGCCAGCAGTGAATACGGACTAGCGGGGGCCTTCCAAGAGACCCAGTACTTC. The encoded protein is CASSEYGLAGAFQETQYF.

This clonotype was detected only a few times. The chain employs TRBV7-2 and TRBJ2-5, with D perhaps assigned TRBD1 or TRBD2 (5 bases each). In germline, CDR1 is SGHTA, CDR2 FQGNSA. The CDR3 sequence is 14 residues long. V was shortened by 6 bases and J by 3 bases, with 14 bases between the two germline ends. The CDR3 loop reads CASRPYGGEETQYF. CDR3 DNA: TGTGCCAGCAGGCCCTATGGGGGAGAAGAGACCCAGTACTTC.